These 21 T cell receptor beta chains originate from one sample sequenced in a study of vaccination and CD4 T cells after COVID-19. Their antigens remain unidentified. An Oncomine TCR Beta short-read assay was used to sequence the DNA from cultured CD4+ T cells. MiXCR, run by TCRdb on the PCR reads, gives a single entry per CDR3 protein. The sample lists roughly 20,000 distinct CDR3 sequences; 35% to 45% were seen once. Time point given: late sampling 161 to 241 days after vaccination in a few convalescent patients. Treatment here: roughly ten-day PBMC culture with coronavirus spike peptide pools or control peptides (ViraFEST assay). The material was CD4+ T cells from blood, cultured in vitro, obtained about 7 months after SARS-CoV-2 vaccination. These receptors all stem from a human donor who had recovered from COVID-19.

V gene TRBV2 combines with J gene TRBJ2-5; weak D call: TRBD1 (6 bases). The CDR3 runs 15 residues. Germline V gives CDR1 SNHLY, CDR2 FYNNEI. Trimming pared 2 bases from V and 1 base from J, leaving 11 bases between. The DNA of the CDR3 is TGTGCCAGCAGTGAATACACAGGGATCCAAGAGACCCAGTACTTC. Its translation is CASSEYTGIQETQYF.

The CDR3 sequence: CATSRDGGTTLYDEQFF. DNA for the CDR3: TGTGCCACCAGCAGAGACGGAGGTACTACGCTTTATGATGAGCAGTTCTTC. The chain links TRBV15 to TRBJ2-1, with TRBD2 as a possible D gene (5 bases). The CDR3 consists of 17 residues. Germline loops: CDR1 LNHNV, CDR2 YYDKDF (reference sequence). The V and J ends lost 0 bases and 8 bases respectively, with 20 bases between them.

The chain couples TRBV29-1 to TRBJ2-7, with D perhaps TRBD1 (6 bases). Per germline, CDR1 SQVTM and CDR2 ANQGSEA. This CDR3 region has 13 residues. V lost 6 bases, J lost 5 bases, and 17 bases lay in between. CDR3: CSVLQGGSDEQYF. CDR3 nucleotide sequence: TGCAGCGTCCTCCAAGGGGGTAGTGACGAGCAGTACTTC.

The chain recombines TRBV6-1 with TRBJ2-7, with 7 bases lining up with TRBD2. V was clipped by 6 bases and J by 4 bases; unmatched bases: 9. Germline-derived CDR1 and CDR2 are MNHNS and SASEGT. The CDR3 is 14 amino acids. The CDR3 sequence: CASRVSGTMYEQYF. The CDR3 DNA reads TGTGCCAGCAGGGTAAGCGGGACGATGTACGAGCAGTACTTC.

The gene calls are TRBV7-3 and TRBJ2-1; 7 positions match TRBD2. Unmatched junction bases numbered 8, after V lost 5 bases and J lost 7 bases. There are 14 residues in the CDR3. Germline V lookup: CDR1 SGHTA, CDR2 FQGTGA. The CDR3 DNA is TGTGCCAGCAGCCCCGCTAGCGGAAGGAATGAGCAGTTCTTC. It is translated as CASSPASGRNEQFF.

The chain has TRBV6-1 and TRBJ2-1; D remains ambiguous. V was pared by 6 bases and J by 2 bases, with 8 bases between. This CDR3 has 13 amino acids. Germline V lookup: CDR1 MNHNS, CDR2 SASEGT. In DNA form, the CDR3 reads TGTGCCAGCAGCGCGCCGGCCTACAATGAGCAGTTCTTC. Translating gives CASSAPAYNEQFF.

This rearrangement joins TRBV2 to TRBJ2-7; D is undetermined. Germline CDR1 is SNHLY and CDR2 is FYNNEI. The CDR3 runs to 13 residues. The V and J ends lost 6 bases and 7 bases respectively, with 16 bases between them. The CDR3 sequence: CASRAGSLGEQYF. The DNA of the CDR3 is TGTGCCAGCAGGGCCGGATCCCTTGGGGAGCAGTACTTC. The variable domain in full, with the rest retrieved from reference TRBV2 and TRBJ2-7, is EPEVTQTPSHQVTQMGQEVILRCVPISNHLYFYWYRQILGQKVEFLVSFYNNEISEKSEIFDDQFSVERPDGSNFTLKIRSTKLEDSAMYFCASRAGSLGEQYFGPGTRLTVT.

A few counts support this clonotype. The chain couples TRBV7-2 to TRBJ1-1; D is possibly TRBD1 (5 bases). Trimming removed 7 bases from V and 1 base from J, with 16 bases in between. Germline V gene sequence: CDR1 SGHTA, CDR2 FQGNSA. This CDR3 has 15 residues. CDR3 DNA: TGTGCCAGCACTCCCCGGGGGGGGACGAACACTGAAGCTTTCTTT. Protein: CASTPRGGTNTEAFF.

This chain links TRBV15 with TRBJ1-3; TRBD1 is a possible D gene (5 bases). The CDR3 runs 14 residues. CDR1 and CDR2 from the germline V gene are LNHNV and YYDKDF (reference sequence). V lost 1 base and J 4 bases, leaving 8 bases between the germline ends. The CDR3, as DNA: TGTGCCACCAGCAGAGGACAGATGGGAAACACCATATATTTT. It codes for CATSRGQMGNTIYF.

The CDR3, as DNA: TGTGCCAGCAGGAGTCTAGCGGGAGGGTACAATGAGCAGTTCTTC. Amino acids: CASRSLAGGYNEQFF. J is TRBJ2-1 and V is TRBV28, with TRBD2 matching over 12 bases. The CDR3 runs 15 residues. The J segment lost 4 bases and the V segment lost 6 bases, leaving 4 bases of the junction unmatched. From germline, CDR1 is MDHEN and CDR2 SYDVKM.

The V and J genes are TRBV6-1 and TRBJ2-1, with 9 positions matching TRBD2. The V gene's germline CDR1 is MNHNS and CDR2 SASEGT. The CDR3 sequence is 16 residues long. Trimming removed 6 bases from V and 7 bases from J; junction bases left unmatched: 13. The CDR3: CASRQILAGRSNEQFF. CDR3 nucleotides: TGTGCCAGCAGACAGATTCTAGCGGGAAGATCGAATGAGCAGTTCTTC.

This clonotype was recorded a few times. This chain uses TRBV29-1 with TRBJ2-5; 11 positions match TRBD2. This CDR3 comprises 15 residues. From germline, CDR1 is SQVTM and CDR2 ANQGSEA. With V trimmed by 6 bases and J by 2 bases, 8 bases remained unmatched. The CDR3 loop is CSVAGTSGEQETQYF. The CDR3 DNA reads TGCAGCGTAGCTGGGACTAGCGGAGAGCAAGAGACCCAGTACTTC.

CDR3 amino acids: CASSTAGVGTGVLREQYF. The CDR3 region has the DNA TGTGCCAGCAGTACGGCGGGGGTCGGGACAGGGGTTTTGAGGGAGCAGTACTTC. The gene calls are TRBV28 and TRBJ2-7; the match to TRBD1 covers 10 bases. Germline V gives CDR1 MDHEN, CDR2 SYDVKM. The CDR3 contains 18 residues. Trimming removed 5 bases from V and 7 bases from J; junction bases left unmatched: 20.

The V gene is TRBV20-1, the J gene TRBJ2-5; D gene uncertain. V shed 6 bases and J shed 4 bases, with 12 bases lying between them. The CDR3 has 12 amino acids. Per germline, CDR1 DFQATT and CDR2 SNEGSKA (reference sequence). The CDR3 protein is CSAPQLVETQYF. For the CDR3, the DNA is TGCAGTGCCCCCCAGCTGGTAGAGACCCAGTACTTC.

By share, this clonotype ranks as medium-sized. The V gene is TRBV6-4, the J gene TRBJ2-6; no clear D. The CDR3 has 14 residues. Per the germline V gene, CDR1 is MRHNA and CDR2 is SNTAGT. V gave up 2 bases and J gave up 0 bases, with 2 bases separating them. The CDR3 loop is CASSDNSGANVLTF. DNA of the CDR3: TGTGCCAGCAGTGACAACTCTGGGGCCAACGTCCTGACTTTC.

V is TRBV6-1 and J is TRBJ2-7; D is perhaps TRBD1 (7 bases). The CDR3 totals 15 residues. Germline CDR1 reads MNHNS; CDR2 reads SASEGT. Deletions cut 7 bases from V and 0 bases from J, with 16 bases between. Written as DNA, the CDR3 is TGTGCCAGCAAGGAGGGGGCGGTCTCCTCCTACGAGCAGTACTTC. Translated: CASKEGAVSSYEQYF.

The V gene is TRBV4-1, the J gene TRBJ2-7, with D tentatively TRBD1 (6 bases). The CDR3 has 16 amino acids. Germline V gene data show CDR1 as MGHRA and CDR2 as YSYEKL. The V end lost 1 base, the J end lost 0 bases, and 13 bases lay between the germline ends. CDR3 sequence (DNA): TGCGCCAGCAGCCAAGGGACAGTGCCTAGCTCCTACGAGCAGTACTTC. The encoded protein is CASSQGTVPSSYEQYF.

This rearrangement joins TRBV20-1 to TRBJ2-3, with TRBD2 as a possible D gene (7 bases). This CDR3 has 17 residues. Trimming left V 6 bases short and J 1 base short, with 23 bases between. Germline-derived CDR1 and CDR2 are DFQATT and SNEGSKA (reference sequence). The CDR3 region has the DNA TGCAGTGCCACTGAACCACGGGGAGGGGGGGGCACAGATACGCAGTATTTT. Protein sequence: CSATEPRGGGGTDTQYF.

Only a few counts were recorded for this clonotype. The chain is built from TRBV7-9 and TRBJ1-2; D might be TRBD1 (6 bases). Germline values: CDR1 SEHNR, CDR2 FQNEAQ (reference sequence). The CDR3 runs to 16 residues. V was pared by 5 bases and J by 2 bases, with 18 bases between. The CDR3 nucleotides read TGTGCCAGCAGCCCCAGGGGCTACACAGAAAACTATGGCTACACCTTC. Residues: CASSPRGYTENYGYTF.

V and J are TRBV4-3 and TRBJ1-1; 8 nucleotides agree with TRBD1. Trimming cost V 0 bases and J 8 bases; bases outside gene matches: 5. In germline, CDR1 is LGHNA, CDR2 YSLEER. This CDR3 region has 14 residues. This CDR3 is CASSQDGRTGEAFF. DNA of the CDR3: TGCGCCAGCAGCCAAGATGGGCGGACAGGGGAAGCTTTCTTT.

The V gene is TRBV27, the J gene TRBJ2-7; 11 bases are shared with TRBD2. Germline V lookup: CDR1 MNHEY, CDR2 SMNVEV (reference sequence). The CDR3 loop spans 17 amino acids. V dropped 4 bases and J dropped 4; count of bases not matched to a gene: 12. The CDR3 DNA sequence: TGTGCCAGCAGTTCGGTACTAGCGGGAGAAACTGGGTACGAGCAGTACTTC. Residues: CASSSVLAGETGYEQYF.